This TCR beta chain was sequenced for a study of blood T cell repertoires in COVID-19. Overall study context: The United States, Italy and Spain supplied acute and convalescent COVID-19 samples. PBMCs, B-cell-depleted T cells, or T cells provided the cDNA or gDNA that made up the material.

There are 12 residues in the CDR3. Trimming shortened V by 7 bases and J by 7 bases, and 11 bases separated the two germline ends. Method: immunoSEQ multiplex PCR; TCRdb's copy keeps in-frame clones and lacks some. The sample lists tens of thousands of clones; around nine tenths were seen once. This receptor was identified in a human donor in a cohort sampled during active COVID-19. Source material: peripheral blood. V usage is TRBV12-3 or TRBV12-4 and J usage is TRBJ2-1, with unresolved D. The CDR3 DNA reads as TGTGCCAGCAACCTCGCCGGTAATGAGCAGTTCTTC. It codes for CASNLAGNEQFF.